This T cell receptor (beta chain) emerged from a study of blood T cell repertoires in COVID-19 (dated by TCRdb to between 2020 and 2021). Broadly, across the study: Collaborator samples came from the United States, Italy and Spain and covered acute and convalescent phases of COVID-19. The samples were drawn from the first 160 participants of the ongoing ImmuneRACE study and from 1,254 subjects provided by 6 global collaborators. Deeply sampled blood TCRbeta repertoires from subjects exposed to, actively infected with, or recovered from COVID-19 were included in the dataset. Where available, HLA class I and class II types were taken from metadata supplied by the sample provider and were not determined by assay-based typing. The repertoires were made available in a free public database intended to serve as a resource for research on the immune response to SARS-CoV-2. The prospective study material was composed of cDNA or gDNA derived from T cells, B-cell-depleted T cells, or PBMCs. Nearly every sample came with metadata listing a de-identified subject ID, COVID-19 status, age in years and sex.

Comment on this clone: Its antigen remains undetermined. No base quality values were provided; no much bigger clone lies one nucleotide off.

A second Seattle source provided samples from volunteer blood donors who had recovered from COVID-19. Each collaborating institution followed its own protocols to collect whole blood in K2EDTA tubes. For TCRbeta analysis, collaborators shipped samples as frozen whole blood, isolated PBMCs, or DNA extracted from either of those sample types. The paper's findings and limits, for the study overall: How much clinical and demographic metadata was included differed by source and by participant, and the metadata was provided uncurated.

TCRbeta CDR3 regions were amplified from genomic DNA by means of the immunoSEQ Assay, a bias-controlled multiplex PCR. The published analysis was carried out like this. The number of nucleated cells in each sample was estimated from the amplification of reference gene primers within the assay. To quantify the absolute abundance of each unique TCRbeta CDR3 rearrangement, sequence reads were collapsed and filtered. For each sample, productive Simpson clonality was calculated by taking the square root of Simpson's diversity index across productive rearrangements. TCRdb mirrors the immuneACCESS table, restricted to in-frame sequences. Some clones are absent from its copies; in checked studies, under half trace to an unresolved V gene, and the reason for the others is unknown. That table supplies the V and J calls and clone size; D and trimming were determined from the DNA. The sample table holds roughly 250,000 clones, of which more than 75% were seen once. The biggest ten clones account for about 9.2% of the sample.

The sample consisted of peripheral blood. The TCR was taken from a man aged 40-49 years who had recovered from COVID-19.

The CDR3 protein: CASSMGLTEAFF. DNA sequence: TGTGCCAGTAGTATGGGCCTCACTGAAGCTTTCTTT. Here the chain combines TRBV19 and TRBJ1-1, with the D segment identity uncertain. V is shortened by 3 bases, J by 4 bases, and the region joining them spans 6 bases. The CDR3 goes from the cysteine to the phenylalanine over 12 residues. The entry retains the CDR3 DNA only, 36 bases that are in frame from base 1. The germline V gene (reference sequence) provides CDR1 LNHDA and CDR2 SQIVND.